The table lists the clone carrying this TCR beta chain with many counts. Its target is not known. There are 11 residues in the CDR3. V was cut by 0 bases and J by 6 bases, with 3 bases left in between. Germline values: CDR1 DFQATT, CDR2 SNEGSKA (reference sequence). Unique molecular identifiers were used in preparing the TCRbeta library. One entry per CDR3 protein results from TCRdb running MiXCR on the PCR reads. This sample has under 70,000 distinct CDR3 sequences, with about a tenth found just once. The record originates from a study of T-cell reconstitution after alpha-beta-depleted transplantation in children. Study findings and constraints: A year had passed since transplant, and T-cell counts and diversity by then came mostly from newly produced T cells. Alpha-beta T cells about two months after transplant reportedly derived from several hundred expanded graft clones. Day-60 TCRbeta diversity that was high in some patients was derived from surviving recipient T cells and thymic progenitors.

This clonotype was sampled from a boy younger than 18 with acute myeloid leukemia, due to receive a stem cell transplant. The chain links TRBV20-1 to TRBJ1-5; D uncertain. The source was PBMCs, collected before TCRalphabeta/CD19-depleted stem cell transplant. CDR3 loop: CSAREGQPQHF. The CDR3, as DNA: TGCAGTGCTAGAGAGGGTCAGCCCCAGCATTTT.